The 9 T cell receptor beta chains given below trace back to one sample, sequenced in a study of cytomegalovirus exposure and HLA in healthy donors. A multiplex PCR was run with 60 Vbeta primers and 13 Jbeta primers. Measured with immunoSEQ multiplex PCR; TCRdb has only the in-frame clones, and not every one. The data contain approximately 150,000 clones, about 82% of them singletons. Specimen: PBMCs. Receptors originate from a woman in her 30s in good health and CMV-seropositive.

The chain has TRBV6-6 and TRBJ2-3, with 11 bases matching TRBD2. Germline-derived CDR1 and CDR2 are MNHNY and SVGAGI (reference sequence). V lost 6 bases to trimming and J lost 5 bases; unmatched junction nucleotides: 7. The CDR3 runs to 15 residues. This CDR3 is CASRLSGGARDTQYF. CDR3 DNA sequence: TGTGCCAGCAGACTTAGCGGGGGGGCCCGAGATACGCAGTATTTT.

The chain combines TRBV9 with TRBJ2-3; TRBD1 matches at 10 bases. Trimming cost V 2 bases and J 4 bases; bases outside gene matches: 4. Germline V lookup: CDR1 SGDLS, CDR2 YYNGEE. The CDR3 sequence is 15 residues long. This chain's CDR3 is CASSVGQGRSDTQYF. For the CDR3, the DNA is TGTGCCAGCAGCGTGGGACAGGGGAGATCAGATACGCAGTATTTT.

The table lists this clone with a few counts. Other DNA sequences in this sample translate to the same CDR3. The rearrangement joins TRBV6-5 to TRBJ1-1, with D unclear. Per germline, CDR1 MNHEY and CDR2 SVGAGI. This CDR3 is 13 amino acids long. Trimming stripped 3 bases from V and 2 bases from J, with 7 bases between. The CDR3 nucleotides are TGTGCCAGCAGTTATGCAGTTAACACTGAAGCTTTCTTT. Protein: CASSYAVNTEAFF.

This rearrangement joins TRBV11-2 to TRBJ2-3, with 11 bases matching TRBD2. Germline V gene data show CDR1 as SGHAT and CDR2 as FQNNGV. J lost 5 bases, V lost 3 bases, and 7 bases had no gene match. This CDR3 spans 16 amino acids. Written as DNA, the CDR3 is TGTGCCAGCAGCTTCGTTAGCGGGGGGGCCGTAGATACGCAGTATTTT. It yields the protein CASSFVSGGAVDTQYF. Complete variable domain (other parts from reference TRBV11-2 and TRBJ2-3): EAGVAQSPRYKIIEKRQSVAFWCNPISGHATLYWYQQILGQGPKLLIQFQNNGVVDDSQLPKDRFSAERLKGVDSTLKIQPAKLEDSAVYLCASSFVSGGAVDTQYFGPGTRLTVL.

This sequence joins TRBV4-2 and TRBJ2-3, with 7 bases matching TRBD1. This CDR3 has 14 residues. Trimming at V came to 6 bases and at J to 2 bases, leaving 5 bases not matched to a gene. Germline V lookup: CDR1 LGHNA, CDR2 YNFKEQ. The CDR3 reads CASSQQGPTDTQYF. DNA for the CDR3: TGTGCCAGCAGTCAACAGGGGCCCACAGATACGCAGTATTTT.

V gene TRBV4-3 combines with J gene TRBJ2-3; 7 nucleotides align to TRBD2. CDR3 length: 14 residues. Trimming at V came to 1 base and at J to 8 bases, leaving 6 bases not matched to a gene. In germline, CDR1 is LGHNA, CDR2 YSLEER. CDR3 protein: CASSQGRLAATQYF. In nucleotides, the CDR3 is TGCGCCAGCAGCCAAGGTCGCCTAGCGGCTACGCAGTATTTT.

The gene calls are TRBV10-3 and TRBJ1-2, with TRBD1 matching 9 bases. CDR1 ENHRY and CDR2 SYGVKD come from the germline V gene. This CDR3 is 18 amino acids long. The V segment lost 7 bases and the J segment 4 bases; nucleotides outside the gene matches: 19. The CDR3 sequence is CAIKVAFINRGLAYGYTF. The CDR3, as DNA: TGTGCCATCAAAGTCGCCTTTATCAACAGGGGGCTGGCCTATGGCTACACCTTC.

The chain joins TRBV10-3 to TRBJ1-2, with D maybe TRBD1 (6 bases). The CDR3 is 12 residues long. V was pared by 2 bases and J by 7 bases, with 8 bases between. The germline V gene has CDR1 ENHRY and CDR2 SYGVKD. The CDR3 loop is CAISERRGGYTF. The CDR3, as DNA: TGTGCCATCAGTGAGCGCAGGGGTGGCTACACCTTC.

The chain links TRBV7-2 to TRBJ2-5; D remains unclear. The germline gives CDR1 SGHTA, CDR2 FQGNSA. Trimming stripped 1 base from V and 1 base from J, with 10 bases between. The CDR3 extends over 15 amino acids. The CDR3 here is CASSLGFVSQETQYF. The CDR3 DNA reads TGTGCCAGCAGCTTAGGTTTCGTCAGCCAAGAGACCCAGTACTTC.